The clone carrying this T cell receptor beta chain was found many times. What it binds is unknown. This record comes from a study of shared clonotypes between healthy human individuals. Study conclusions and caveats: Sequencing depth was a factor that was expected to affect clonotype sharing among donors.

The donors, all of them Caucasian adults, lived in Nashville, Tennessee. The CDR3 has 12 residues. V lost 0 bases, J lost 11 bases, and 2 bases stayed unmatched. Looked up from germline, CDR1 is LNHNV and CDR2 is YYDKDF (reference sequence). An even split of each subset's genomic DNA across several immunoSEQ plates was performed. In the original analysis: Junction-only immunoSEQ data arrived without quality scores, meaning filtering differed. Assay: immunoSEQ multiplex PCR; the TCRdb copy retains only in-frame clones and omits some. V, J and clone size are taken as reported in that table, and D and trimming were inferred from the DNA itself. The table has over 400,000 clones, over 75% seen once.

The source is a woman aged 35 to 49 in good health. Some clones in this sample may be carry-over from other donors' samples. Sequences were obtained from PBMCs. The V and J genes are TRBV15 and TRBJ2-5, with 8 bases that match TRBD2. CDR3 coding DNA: TGTGCCACCAGCAGAGATGGGACTAGTCAGTACTTC. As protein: CATSRDGTSQYF.